The 15 T cell receptor beta chains given below trace back to one sample, sequenced in a study of blood T cell repertoires in COVID-19. The method was immunoSEQ multiplex PCR; TCRdb's version includes in-frame clones alone and lacks a portion of them. This sample has under 300,000 clones, with 87% found just once. Sequencing was done on a sample of peripheral blood. These receptors all come from a man aged 60 to 75 who had recovered from COVID-19.

This chain uses TRBV6-1 with TRBJ1-5; D uncertain. CDR1 is MNHNS and CDR2 is SASEGT in the germline V gene. V was clipped by 1 base and J by 4 bases, with 8 bases between them. The CDR3 spans 14 residues. CDR3 bases: TGTGCCAGCAGTGAAGTAGTACGGAATCAGCCCCAGCATTTT. It encodes CASSEVVRNQPQHF.

The rearrangement uses TRBV5-1 and TRBJ1-4; TRBD1 agrees at 9 bases. Germline V gene data show CDR1 as SGHRS and CDR2 as YFSETQ. This CDR3 spans 17 amino acids. The V and J ends lost 1 base and 4 bases, in that order; junction bases with no gene match: 8. The CDR3 spells CASSLLTGGRGNEKLFF. CDR3 sequence (DNA): TGCGCCAGCAGCTTGCTCACAGGGGGCAGAGGTAATGAAAAACTGTTTTTT.

The gene calls are TRBV9 and TRBJ2-7, with 10 bases identical to TRBD1. The CDR3 contains 17 residues. The ends lost 0 bases at V and 2 bases at J; junction bases unmatched: 8. The germline gives CDR1 SGDLS, CDR2 YYNGEE. CDR3 sequence (DNA): TGTGCCAGCAGCGTAGGGGGACAGGGGTATAACACCTACGAGCAGTACTTC. Encoded protein: CASSVGGQGYNTYEQYF.

The chain has TRBV10-2 and TRBJ2-1; no reliable D call. Germline V CDR1 and CDR2: WSHSY, SAAADI. CDR3 length: 11 amino acids. The V gene lost 7 bases and the J gene lost 9 bases, with 10 bases spanning the gap. This chain's CDR3 is CASIGAGEQFF. CDR3 DNA sequence: TGCGCCAGCATTGGAGCTGGTGAGCAGTTCTTC.

This chain joins TRBV7-9 and TRBJ2-1, with D possibly matching TRBD2 (5 bases). The CDR3 runs 12 residues. The V end lost 4 bases, the J end lost 12 bases, and 13 bases lay between the germline ends. Germline CDR1 and CDR2: SEHNR and FQNEAQ (reference sequence). Here the CDR3 reads CASSSSSWWQFF. The CDR3 coding sequence is TGTGCCAGCAGCTCTAGCTCTTGGTGGCAGTTCTTC.

This clone was recorded once. The sample contains more than one DNA sequence encoding this CDR3. The chain couples TRBV18 to TRBJ1-5; D might be TRBD1 (6 bases). CDR3 length equals 14 residues. CDR1 is KGHSH, CDR2 LQKENI, per germline. Trimming stripped 2 bases from V and 2 bases from J, with 7 bases between. The CDR3 coding sequence is TGTGCCAGCTCACCAGGGGGCGGCAATCAGCCCCAGCATTTT. Protein: CASSPGGGNQPQHF.

The chain employs TRBV6-5 and TRBJ2-7; D gene unclear. Germline V lookup: CDR1 MNHEY, CDR2 SVGAGI. This CDR3 has 12 amino acids. The V and J ends lost 8 bases and 7 bases respectively, with 15 bases between them. In DNA form, the CDR3 reads TGTGCCAGCTCTCCGAGTGGTTTTGAGCAGTACTTC. This codes for CASSPSGFEQYF.

The CDR3 nucleotides read TGTGCCAGTAGTATAGTGGGCGGGGGGGCGAGAGAGCAGTTCTTC. Translation: CASSIVGGGAREQFF. This sequence joins TRBV19 and TRBJ2-1, with TRBD2 matching over 9 bases. The CDR3 has 15 amino acids. Germline-derived CDR1 and CDR2 are LNHDA and SQIVND (reference sequence). V trimming: 1 base; J trimming: 10 bases; junction bases outside the gene matches: 8.

The genes are TRBV2 and TRBJ2-7; D not certain. The CDR3 sequence is 11 residues long. Germline CDR1 is SNHLY and CDR2 is FYNNEI. V lost 5 bases and J lost 4, with 6 bases in between. The CDR3, as DNA: TGTGCCAGCAGTTCAGGATACGAGCAGTACTTC. Protein product: CASSSGYEQYF.

The rearrangement joins TRBV2 to TRBJ1-4; D perhaps matches TRBD1 (6 bases). V lost 6 bases and J lost 2, with 13 bases in between. The CDR3 is made up of 15 amino acids. CDR1 and CDR2 from the germline V gene are SNHLY and FYNNEI. This CDR3 is CASRLEQGTNEKLFF. The CDR3 DNA sequence: TGTGCCAGCAGGTTAGAACAGGGCACTAATGAAAAACTGTTTTTT.

The chain employs TRBV28 and TRBJ1-2; 10 nucleotides agree with TRBD1. J was trimmed by 6 bases and V by 8 bases; bases with no gene match: 12. The CDR3 sequence is 15 residues long. CDR1 is MDHEN and CDR2 is SYDVKM in the germline V gene. Here the CDR3 DNA reads TGTGCCAGCCAAACCCCGGGACAGGGGAATCATGGCTACACCTTC. Its protein is CASQTPGQGNHGYTF.

The chain employs TRBV9 and TRBJ1-2; 8 bases fit TRBD1. With 3 bases clipped from V and 4 bases from J, the junction kept 2 bases outside the gene matches. Germline loops: CDR1 SGDLS, CDR2 YYNGEE. The length of the CDR3 is 13 residues. The CDR3 DNA reads as TGTGCCAGCAGCGCTACAGGGGGCTATGGCTACACCTTC. Its protein is CASSATGGYGYTF.

The chain has TRBV5-1 and TRBJ2-5; TRBD1 aligns across 8 bases. V gave up 0 bases and J gave up 5 bases; unmatched junction bases: 6. Germline assignment: CDR1 SGHRS and CDR2 YFSETQ. The CDR3 is 15 amino acids. The CDR3 loop is CASSLGQGAPETQYF. The CDR3 coding sequence is TGCGCCAGCAGCTTGGGGCAGGGGGCCCCTGAGACCCAGTACTTC.

The V call is TRBV18, the J call TRBJ2-3; no firm D call. The CDR3 runs to 14 residues. Germline-derived CDR1 and CDR2 are KGHSH and LQKENI. With 1 base removed from V and 2 bases from J, the gap between germline ends came to 7 bases. The CDR3 DNA is TGTGCCAGCTCACCACAACTATACACAGATACGCAGTATTTT. It codes for CASSPQLYTDTQYF.

This clone was seen more than once but under ten times. The CDR3 protein is CSVAGDGIQYF. CDR3 coding DNA: TGCAGCGTTGCCGGGGATGGCATTCAGTACTTC. The chain carries TRBV29-1 and TRBJ2-4; perhaps TRBD2 as D (5 bases). The CDR3 runs to 11 residues. Trimming cost V 4 bases and J 9 bases, with 10 bases left between them. From germline, CDR1 is SQVTM and CDR2 ANQGSEA. Filled out from reference TRBV29-1 and TRBJ2-4, the complete variable domain reads SAVISQKPSRDICQRGTSLTIQCQVDSQVTMMFWYRQQPGQSLTLIATANQGSEATYESGFVIDKFPISRPNLTFSTLTVSNMSPEDSSIYLCSVAGDGIQYFGAGTRLSVL.